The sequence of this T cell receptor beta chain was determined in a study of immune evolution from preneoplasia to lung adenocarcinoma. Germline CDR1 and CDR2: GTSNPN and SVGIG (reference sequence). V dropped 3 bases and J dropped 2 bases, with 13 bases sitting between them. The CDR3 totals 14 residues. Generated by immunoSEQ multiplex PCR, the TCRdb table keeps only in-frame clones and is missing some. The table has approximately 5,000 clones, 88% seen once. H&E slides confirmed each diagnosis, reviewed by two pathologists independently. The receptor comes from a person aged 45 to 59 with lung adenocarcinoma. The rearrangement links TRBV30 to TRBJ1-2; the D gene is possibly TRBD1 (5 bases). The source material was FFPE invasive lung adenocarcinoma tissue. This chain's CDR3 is CAWRSGYGNYGYTF. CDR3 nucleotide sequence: TGTGCCTGGAGATCAGGGTACGGGAACTATGGCTACACCTTC.